This T cell receptor beta chain was captured in a study of control samples from healthy donors and cancer patients (dated by TCRdb to about 2020). The library was built by means of the immunoSEQ multiplex PCR assay. Imported from immuneACCESS, the table was reduced by TCRdb to in-frame sequences with V and J called. These copies leave out some clones; in studies compared against another copy, an unresolved V gene accounts for under half, and the cause of the remainder is not known. This sample gives 70,000 to 95,000 clones in total; roughly 93% of them show up just once. The top ten constitute 0.95% to 1.5% of the sample. Measured from the cysteine to the phenylalanine, the CDR3 is 16 residues long. Of the read, only the CDR3 DNA is kept; its 48 bases are in frame from base 1. The germline V gene (reference sequence) yields LNHDA for CDR1 and SQIVND for CDR2. Trimming accounts for 3 bases at V and 5 bases at J, while the number of junction bases matched to no gene is 5.

Concerning this clone: Its recognized antigen is unknown. The sample holds no much larger clone one base away, and base qualities are not on file.

The chain joins TRBV19 to TRBJ2-2; TRBD1 fits 11 bases in the junction. The sample was PBMCs. This sequence originates from a woman aged 35 to 49 with lung cancer. CDR3 loop: CASSITGTGGTGELFF. In nucleotides, the sequence is TGTGCCAGTAGTATCACCGGGACAGGGGGAACCGGGGAGCTGTTTTTT.